The rows below give T cell receptor beta chains drawn from one sample of a study of CD8 T cells in Susac syndrome. TCRdb independently ran MiXCR on the immunoSEQ multiplex PCR reads; one entry per CDR3 protein. The table includes some 150,000 distinct CDR3 sequences, roughly 94% detected once. The sample comprised CD4+ T cells from PBMCs. All receptors come from a human donor with Susac syndrome. CDR3s include the opening cysteine and the closing phenylalanine or tryptophan. The D gene is left open where the match is weak. Part of the rows lack a size; the others show once, few, many or a class for expanded clones.

V gene	J gene	clone size	D gene	CDR3 protein	CDR3 DNA
TRBV28	TRBJ2-5	-	-	CASSTTKGSVQTQYF	TGTGCCAGCAGCACGACGAAGGGGAGCGTGCAGACCCAGTACTTC
TRBV12-3/TRBV12-4	TRBJ1-2	-	-	CASSMDSYGYTF	TGTGCCAGCAGTATGGACAGCTATGGCTACACCTTC
TRBV6-5	TRBJ2-6	-	-	CASSYEAQPSGANVLTF	TGTGCCAGCAGTTACGAAGCCCAGCCCTCTGGGGCCAACGTCCTGACTTTC
TRBV18	TRBJ1-1	-	TRBD1	CASSGQGNTEAFF	TGTGCCAGCTCGGGACAGGGGAACACTGAAGCTTTCTTT
TRBV7-3	TRBJ2-1	-	TRBD2	CASSGTSDDNEQFF	TGTGCCAGCAGCGGGACTAGCGACGACAATGAGCAGTTCTTC
TRBV20-1	TRBJ2-7	once	TRBD2	CSASSSGVSYEQYF	TGCAGTGCTAGTTCTAGCGGGGTCTCCTACGAGCAGTACTTC
TRBV27	TRBJ2-1	-	TRBD2	CASSVIAGGPYNEQFF	TGTGCCAGCAGTGTGATAGCGGGAGGGCCGTACAATGAGCAGTTCTTC
TRBV18	TRBJ1-5	-	-	CASSPDGQPQHF	TGTGCCAGCTCCCCGGACGGGCAGCCCCAGCATTTT
TRBV30	TRBJ1-4	-	-	CAWSDDKGGEKLFF	TGTGCCTGGAGCGACGATAAGGGGGGGGAAAAACTGTTTTTT
TRBV2	TRBJ2-1	-	-	CASSARSSYNEQFF	TGTGCCAGCAGCGCAAGGAGCTCCTACAATGAGCAGTTCTTC
TRBV5-1	TRBJ1-2	-	TRBD1	CASSLDPGGYGYTF	TGCGCCAGCAGCTTGGATCCAGGGGGTTATGGCTACACCTTC
TRBV12-3/TRBV12-4	TRBJ2-7	-	TRBD1	CASRRQGDSYEQYF	TGTGCCAGCAGGCGACAGGGGGACTCCTACGAGCAGTACTTC
TRBV18	TRBJ2-1	-	TRBD2	CASSPLTGTSGSVEQFF	TGTGCCAGCTCACCTCTCACCGGGACTAGCGGGAGTGTTGAGCAGTTCTTC
TRBV30	TRBJ1-5	once	-	CAWSALRGGAGPQHF	TGTGCCTGGAGTGCCCTCAGGGGCGGTGCCGGGCCCCAGCATTTT
TRBV29-1	TRBJ2-7	-	TRBD1	CSVQSETGTYEQYF	TGCAGCGTCCAAAGCGAGACAGGGACCTACGAGCAGTACTTC
TRBV5-1	TRBJ2-1	-	TRBD1	CASSSGDRANEQFF	TGCGCCAGCAGCTCGGGGGACAGGGCAAATGAGCAGTTCTTC
TRBV28	TRBJ2-2	-	-	CASTSYTGELFF	TGTGCCAGCACCTCCTACACCGGGGAGCTGTTTTTT
TRBV10-3	TRBJ2-3	-	TRBD2	CAIRGNSGGTDTQYF	TGTGCCATCAGGGGCAATAGCGGGGGCACAGATACGCAGTATTTT
TRBV19	TRBJ2-1	once	-	CASGRGGGDEQFF	TGTGCCAGCGGTCGGGGCGGTGGGGATGAGCAGTTCTTC
TRBV2	TRBJ1-6	-	-	CASTLMNIRNSPLHF	TGTGCCAGCACATTAATGAACATTAGGAATTCACCCCTCCACTTT
TRBV27	TRBJ1-4	-	-	CASRPGGPVEKLFF	TGTGCCAGCAGACCGGGGGGACCGGTTGAAAAACTGTTTTTT
TRBV30	TRBJ1-2	once	-	CAWSLETYGYTF	TGTGCCTGGAGTTTGGAGACCTATGGCTACACCTTC
TRBV30	TRBJ1-5	-	-	CAWSTWQDQVQPQHF	TGTGCCTGGAGTACTTGGCAGGATCAGGTTCAGCCCCAGCATTTT
TRBV7-8	TRBJ2-3	-	-	CASRLVGTSFRQYF	TGTGCCAGCAGACTCGTGGGGACCTCATTTAGACAGTATTTT
TRBV9	TRBJ2-1	once	TRBD2	CASSDIAGGNEQFF	TGTGCCAGCAGCGATATAGCGGGAGGCAATGAGCAGTTCTTC
TRBV18	TRBJ2-3	-	TRBD2	CASSPGLAGADTQYF	TGTGCCAGCTCCCCCGGACTAGCGGGGGCAGATACGCAGTATTTT
TRBV3-1	TRBJ1-2	-	TRBD1	CASSQAGGAGYTF	TGTGCCAGCAGCCAGGCAGGGGGTGCTGGCTACACCTTC
TRBV2	TRBJ2-7	-	TRBD2	CASGLAGVGEQYF	TGTGCCAGCGGACTAGCGGGAGTTGGGGAGCAGTACTTC
TRBV4-2	TRBJ2-5	-	-	CASSQDKEGIQETQYF	TGTGCCAGCAGCCAAGATAAGGAGGGGATTCAAGAGACCCAGTACTTC
TRBV10-3	TRBJ1-2	-	TRBD1	CAISDAGGYGYTF	TGTGCCATCAGTGATGCAGGGGGCTATGGCTACACCTTC
TRBV20-1	TRBJ2-3	-	-	CSPRGLGDSTDTQYF	TGCAGTCCCAGAGGTCTAGGGGATAGCACAGATACGCAGTATTTT
TRBV7-9	TRBJ2-5	-	TRBD2	CASSRSPSGTSGANF	TGTGCCAGCAGCCGCTCTCCCTCCGGGACTAGCGGGGCCAACTTC
TRBV6-4	TRBJ2-3	few	TRBD2	CASSDTSGADTQYF	TGTGCCAGCAGTGACACTAGCGGGGCAGATACGCAGTATTTT
TRBV7-9	TRBJ1-2	-	-	CASTIGQWPGGYTF	TGTGCCAGCACCATCGGGCAGTGGCCGGGAGGCTACACCTTC
TRBV20-1	TRBJ2-3	-	-	CSARFAGYDTQYF	TGCAGTGCTAGATTCGCGGGATACGATACGCAGTATTTT
TRBV29-1	TRBJ2-6	-	-	CSVAYSGANVLTF	TGCAGCGTTGCATACTCTGGGGCCAACGTCCTGACTTTC
TRBV28	TRBJ1-5	-	-	CASSQGGSSGQPQHF	TGTGCCAGCAGCCAAGGGGGGAGTTCGGGTCAGCCCCAGCATTTT
TRBV30	TRBJ2-3	-	-	CACTTSTDTQYF	TGTGCCTGTACCACTAGTACAGATACGCAGTATTTT
TRBV15	TRBJ2-3	-	TRBD1	CATSRVTGGADTQYF	TGTGCCACCAGCAGAGTGACAGGGGGGGCAGATACGCAGTATTTT
TRBV4-3	TRBJ1-6	-	TRBD1	CASSGTGGRLDSPLHF	TGCGCCAGCAGCGGGACAGGGGGGCGTTTAGATTCACCCCTCCACTTT
TRBV27	TRBJ1-1	once	TRBD1	CASSLSGTGETEAFF	TGTGCCAGCAGTTTATCGGGGACAGGGGAGACTGAAGCTTTCTTT
TRBV30	TRBJ1-2	-	-	CAWSPPGFPYGYTF	TGTGCCTGGAGCCCCCCAGGGTTCCCCTATGGCTACACCTTC
TRBV4-2	TRBJ2-1	-	TRBD2	CASSQDFMRLAAGNEQFF	TGTGCCAGCAGCCAAGATTTCATGCGACTAGCCGCAGGGAATGAGCAGTTCTTC
TRBV30	TRBJ1-1	-	-	CAWSVPKMGEAFF	TGTGCCTGGAGTGTACCTAAGATGGGCGAAGCTTTCTTT
TRBV3-1	TRBJ2-5	-	-	CASSQDRATETQYF	TGTGCCAGCAGCCAAGACAGGGCGACGGAGACCCAGTACTTC
TRBV19	TRBJ1-5	-	-	CASRSQGYNQPQHF	TGTGCCAGTAGGTCCCAGGGATACAATCAGCCCCAGCATTTT
TRBV19	TRBJ1-2	few	TRBD1	CASSPDRGGGYTF	TGTGCCAGTAGTCCCGACAGGGGTGGAGGCTACACCTTC
TRBV5-1	TRBJ2-7	-	TRBD1	CASSLGQGAYEQYF	TGTGCCAGCTCACTCGGACAGGGAGCCTACGAGCAGTACTTC
TRBV4-3	TRBJ2-1	-	-	CASSQVSLANEQFF	TGCGCCAGCAGCCAAGTTTCCCTAGCGAATGAGCAGTTCTTC
TRBV30	TRBJ1-1	-	-	CAWRAGARGTEAFF	TGTGCCTGGAGAGCCGGGGCCAGGGGCACTGAAGCTTTCTTT
TRBV27	TRBJ2-4	-	TRBD2	CASSLAGGSVKNIQYF	TGTGCCAGCAGTTTGGCTGGCGGGAGTGTCAAAAACATTCAGTACTTC
TRBV20-1	TRBJ2-5	-	-	CSAGGGGSKETQYF	TGCAGTGCTGGGGGTGGGGGGAGCAAAGAGACCCAGTACTTC
TRBV28	TRBJ2-1	-	-	CASSFGGSNNEQFF	TGTGCCAGCAGTTTTGGTGGCAGCAACAATGAGCAGTTCTTC
TRBV4-3	TRBJ2-3	once	TRBD2	CASSPRVAGRYTQYF	TGCGCCAGCAGCCCCCGAGTAGCGGGCAGATATACGCAGTATTTT
TRBV29-1	TRBJ1-2	-	-	CSVLHSDRNYGYTF	TGCAGCGTTCTTCATTCCGACAGAAACTATGGCTACACCTTC
TRBV27	TRBJ2-6	-	-	CASSLWGGHSGANVLTF	TGTGCCAGCAGTTTATGGGGGGGGCACTCTGGGGCCAACGTCCTGACTTTC
TRBV5-1	TRBJ2-7	once	TRBD2	CASSLGEGGYEQYF	TGCGCCAGCAGCCTCGGGGAGGGTGGCTACGAGCAGTACTTC
TRBV4-1	TRBJ1-1	-	-	CASSQGLLQRGNTEAFF	TGCGCCAGCAGCCAAGGGCTCCTGCAACGGGGGAACACTGAAGCTTTCTTT